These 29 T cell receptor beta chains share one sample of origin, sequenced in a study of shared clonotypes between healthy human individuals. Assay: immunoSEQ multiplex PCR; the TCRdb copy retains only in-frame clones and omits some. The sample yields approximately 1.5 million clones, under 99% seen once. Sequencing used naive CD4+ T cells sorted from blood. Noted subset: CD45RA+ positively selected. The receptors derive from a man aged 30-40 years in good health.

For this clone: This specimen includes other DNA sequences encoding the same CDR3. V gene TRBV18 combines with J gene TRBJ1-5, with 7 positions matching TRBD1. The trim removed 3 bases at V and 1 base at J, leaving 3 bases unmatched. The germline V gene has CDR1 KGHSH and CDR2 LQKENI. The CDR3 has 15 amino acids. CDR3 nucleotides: TGTGCCAGCTCACCTGGACAGGCCAGCAATCAGCCCCAGCATTTT. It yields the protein CASSPGQASNQPQHF.

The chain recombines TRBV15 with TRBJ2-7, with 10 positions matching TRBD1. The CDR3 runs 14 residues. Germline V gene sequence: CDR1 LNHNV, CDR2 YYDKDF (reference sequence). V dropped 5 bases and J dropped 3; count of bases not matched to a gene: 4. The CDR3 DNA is TGTGCCACCAGCCCCCGGACAGGGGGCTACGAGCAGTACTTC. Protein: CATSPRTGGYEQYF. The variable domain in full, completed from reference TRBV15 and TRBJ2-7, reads DAMVIQNPRYQVTQFGKPVTLSCSQTLNHNVMYWYQQKSSQAPKLLFHYYDKDFNNEADTPDNFQSRRPNTSFCFLDIRSPGLGDTAMYLCATSPRTGGYEQYFGPGTRLTVT.

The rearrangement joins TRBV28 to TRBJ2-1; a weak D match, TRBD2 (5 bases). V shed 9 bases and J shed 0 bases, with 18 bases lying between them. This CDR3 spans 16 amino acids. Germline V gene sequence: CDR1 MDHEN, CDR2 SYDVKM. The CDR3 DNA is TGTGCCAGTCACCCTCCGGGGTACGACTCCTACAATGAGCAGTTCTTC. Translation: CASHPPGYDSYNEQFF. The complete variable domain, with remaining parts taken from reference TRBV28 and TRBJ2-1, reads DVKVTQSSRYLVKRTGEKVFLECVQDMDHENMFWYRQDPGLGLRLIYFSYDVKMKEKGDIPEGYSVSREKKERFSLILESASTNQTSMYLCASHPPGYDSYNEQFFGPGTRLTVL.

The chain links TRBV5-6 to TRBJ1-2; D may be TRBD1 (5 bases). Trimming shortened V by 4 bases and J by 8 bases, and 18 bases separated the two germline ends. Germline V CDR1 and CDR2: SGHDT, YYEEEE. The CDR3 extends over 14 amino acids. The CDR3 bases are TGTGCCAGCAGCAGTGGGGGGACGAGCGAAGGCTACACCTTC. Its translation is CASSSGGTSEGYTF.

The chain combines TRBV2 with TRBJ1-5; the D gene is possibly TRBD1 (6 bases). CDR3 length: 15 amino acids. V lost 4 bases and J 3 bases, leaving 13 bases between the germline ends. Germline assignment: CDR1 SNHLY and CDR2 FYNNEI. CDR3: CASSGIGGPNQPQHF. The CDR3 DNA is TGTGCCAGCAGTGGGATAGGGGGGCCCAATCAGCCCCAGCATTTT.

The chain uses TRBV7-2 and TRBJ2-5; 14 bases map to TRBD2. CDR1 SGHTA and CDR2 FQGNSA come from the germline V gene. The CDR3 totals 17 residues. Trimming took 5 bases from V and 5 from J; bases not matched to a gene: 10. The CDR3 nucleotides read TGTGCCAGCAGCCCCGGGACTAGCGGGAGTAGGTATGAGACCCAGTACTTC. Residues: CASSPGTSGSRYETQYF.

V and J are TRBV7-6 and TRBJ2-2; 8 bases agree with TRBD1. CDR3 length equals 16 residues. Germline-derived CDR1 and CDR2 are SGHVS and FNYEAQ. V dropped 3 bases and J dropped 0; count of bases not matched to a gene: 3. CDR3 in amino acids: CASSFRDRSNTGELFF. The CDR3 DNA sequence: TGTGCCAGCAGCTTCCGGGACAGGTCGAACACCGGGGAGCTGTTTTTT. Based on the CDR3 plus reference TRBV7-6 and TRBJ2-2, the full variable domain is GAGVSQSPRYKVTKRGQDVALRCDPISGHVSLYWYRQALGQGPEFLTYFNYEAQQDKSGLPNDRFSAERPEGSISTLTIQRTEQRDSAMYRCASSFRDRSNTGELFFGEGSRLTVL.

CDR3 amino acids: CASSLPDSTYEQYF. The CDR3 nucleotides are TGTGCCAGCAGCTTACCGGACAGTACCTACGAGCAGTACTTC. V is TRBV7-9 and J is TRBJ2-7; TRBD1 is a possible D gene (6 bases). Trimming cost V 2 bases and J 2 bases, with 10 bases left between them. The germline gives CDR1 SEHNR, CDR2 FQNEAQ (reference sequence). The CDR3 is 14 amino acids.

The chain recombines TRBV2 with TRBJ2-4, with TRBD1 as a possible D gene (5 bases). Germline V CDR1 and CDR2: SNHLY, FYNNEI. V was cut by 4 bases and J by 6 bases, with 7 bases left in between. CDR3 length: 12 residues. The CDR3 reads CASSGTINIQYF. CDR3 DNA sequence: TGTGCCAGCAGTGGGACAATAAACATTCAGTACTTC.

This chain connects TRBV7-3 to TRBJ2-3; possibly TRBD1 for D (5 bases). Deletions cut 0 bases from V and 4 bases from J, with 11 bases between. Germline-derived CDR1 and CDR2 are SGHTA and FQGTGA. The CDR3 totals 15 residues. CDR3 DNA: TGTGCCAGCAGCTTAACGCAGGGTGGGGCAGATACGCAGTATTTT. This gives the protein CASSLTQGGADTQYF.

CDR3 residues: CASRWTGANVLTF. In DNA, the CDR3 is TGTGCCAGCAGATGGACTGGGGCCAACGTCCTGACTTTC. The chain recombines TRBV27 with TRBJ2-6, with D uncertain. The germline gives CDR1 MNHEY, CDR2 SMNVEV (reference sequence). Trimming stripped 6 bases from V and 2 bases from J, with 5 bases between. The CDR3 is 13 amino acids.

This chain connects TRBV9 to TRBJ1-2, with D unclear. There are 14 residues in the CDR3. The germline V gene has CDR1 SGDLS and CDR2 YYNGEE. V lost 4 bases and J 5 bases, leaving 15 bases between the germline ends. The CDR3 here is CASSSVFTGYGYTF. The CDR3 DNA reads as TGTGCCAGCAGCTCGGTTTTTACCGGGTATGGCTACACCTTC.

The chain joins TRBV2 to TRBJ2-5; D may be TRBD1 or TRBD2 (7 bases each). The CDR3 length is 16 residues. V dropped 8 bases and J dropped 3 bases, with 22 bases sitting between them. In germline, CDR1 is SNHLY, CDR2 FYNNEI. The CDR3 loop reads CASGGGFRDREETQYF. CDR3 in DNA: TGTGCCAGCGGGGGAGGGTTTCGGGACAGAGAAGAGACCCAGTACTTC.

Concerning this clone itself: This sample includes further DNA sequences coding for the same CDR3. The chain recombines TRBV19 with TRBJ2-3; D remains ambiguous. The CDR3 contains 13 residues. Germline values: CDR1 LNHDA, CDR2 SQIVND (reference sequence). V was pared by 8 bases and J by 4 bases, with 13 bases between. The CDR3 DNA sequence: TGTGCCAGTGGGCCTACCGGAGCAGATACGCAGTATTTT. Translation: CASGPTGADTQYF.

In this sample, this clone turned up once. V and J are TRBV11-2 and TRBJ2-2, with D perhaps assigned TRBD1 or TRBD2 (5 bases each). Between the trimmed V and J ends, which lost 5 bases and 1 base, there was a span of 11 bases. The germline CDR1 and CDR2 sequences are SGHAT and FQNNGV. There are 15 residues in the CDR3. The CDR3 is CASSHPGRNTGELFF. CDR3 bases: TGTGCCAGCAGCCACCCGGGACGGAACACCGGGGAGCTGTTTTTT. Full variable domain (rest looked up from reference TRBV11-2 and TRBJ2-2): EAGVAQSPRYKIIEKRQSVAFWCNPISGHATLYWYQQILGQGPKLLIQFQNNGVVDDSQLPKDRFSAERLKGVDSTLKIQPAKLEDSAVYLCASSHPGRNTGELFFGEGSRLTVL.

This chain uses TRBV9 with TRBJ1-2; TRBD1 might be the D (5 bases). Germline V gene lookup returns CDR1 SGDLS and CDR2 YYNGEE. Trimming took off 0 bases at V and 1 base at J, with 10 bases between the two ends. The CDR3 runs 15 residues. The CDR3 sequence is CASSVEAGVNYGYTF. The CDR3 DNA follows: TGTGCCAGCAGCGTAGAGGCGGGGGTTAACTATGGCTACACCTTC.

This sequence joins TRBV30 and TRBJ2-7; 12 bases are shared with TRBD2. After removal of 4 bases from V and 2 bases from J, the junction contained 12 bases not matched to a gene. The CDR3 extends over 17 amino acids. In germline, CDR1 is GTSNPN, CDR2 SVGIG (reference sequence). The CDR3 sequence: CAWKRLAGVLMTYEQYF. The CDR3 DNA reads TGTGCCTGGAAACGACTAGCGGGAGTGCTAATGACCTACGAGCAGTACTTC.

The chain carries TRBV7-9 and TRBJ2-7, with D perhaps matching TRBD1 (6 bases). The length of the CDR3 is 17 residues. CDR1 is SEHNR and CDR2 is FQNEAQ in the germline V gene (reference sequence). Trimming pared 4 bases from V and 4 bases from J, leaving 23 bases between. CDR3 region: CASSYTTTGPGTYEQYF. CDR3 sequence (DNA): TGTGCCAGCAGCTATACAACGACAGGTCCCGGGACGTACGAGCAGTACTTC.

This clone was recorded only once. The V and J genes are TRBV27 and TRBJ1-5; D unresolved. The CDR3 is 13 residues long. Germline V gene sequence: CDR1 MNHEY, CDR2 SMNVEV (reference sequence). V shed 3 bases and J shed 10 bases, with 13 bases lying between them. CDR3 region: CASSFEAKGPQHF. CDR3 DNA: TGTGCCAGCAGTTTTGAGGCGAAAGGACCCCAGCATTTT.

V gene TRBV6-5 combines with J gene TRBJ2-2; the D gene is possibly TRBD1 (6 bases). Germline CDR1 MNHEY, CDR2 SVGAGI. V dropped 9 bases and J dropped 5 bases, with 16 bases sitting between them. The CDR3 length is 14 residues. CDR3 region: CASSNRARTGELFF. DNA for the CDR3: TGTGCCAGTTCTAACAGGGCGCGAACCGGGGAGCTGTTTTTT.

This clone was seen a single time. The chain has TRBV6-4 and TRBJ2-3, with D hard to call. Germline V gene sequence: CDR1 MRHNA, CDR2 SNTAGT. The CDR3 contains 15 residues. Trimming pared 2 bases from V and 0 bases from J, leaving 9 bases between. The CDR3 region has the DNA TGTGCCAGCAGTGACCGAGGTCTTAGCACAGATACGCAGTATTTT. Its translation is CASSDRGLSTDTQYF.

This CDR3 is CASSLRGAGGGYNEQFF. In DNA form, the CDR3 reads TGTGCCAGCAGCTTAAGGGGGGCGGGAGGTGGTTACAATGAGCAGTTCTTC. The chain employs TRBV7-8 and TRBJ2-1; 8 bases agree with TRBD2. This CDR3 has 17 amino acids. CDR1 and CDR2 (germline): SGHVS, FQNEAQ. With 2 bases clipped from V and 4 bases from J, the junction kept 10 bases outside the gene matches.

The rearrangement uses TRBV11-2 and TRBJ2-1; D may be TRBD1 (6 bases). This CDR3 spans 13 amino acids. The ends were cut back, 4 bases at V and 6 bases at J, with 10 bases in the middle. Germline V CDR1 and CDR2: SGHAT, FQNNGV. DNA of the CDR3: TGTGCCAGCAGCTCATGGACAGCCAATGAGCAGTTCTTC. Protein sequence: CASSSWTANEQFF.

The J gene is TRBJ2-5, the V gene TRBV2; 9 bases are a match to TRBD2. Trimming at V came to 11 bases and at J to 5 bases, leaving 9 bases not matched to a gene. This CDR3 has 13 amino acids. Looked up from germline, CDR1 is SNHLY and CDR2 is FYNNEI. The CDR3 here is CASGSGRLETQYF. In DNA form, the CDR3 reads TGTGCCTCTGGCAGCGGGAGGTTGGAGACCCAGTACTTC.

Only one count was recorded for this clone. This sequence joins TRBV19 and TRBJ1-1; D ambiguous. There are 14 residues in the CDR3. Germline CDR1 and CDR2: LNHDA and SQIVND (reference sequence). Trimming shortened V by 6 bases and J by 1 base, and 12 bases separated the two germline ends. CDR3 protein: CASSPRPKNTEAFF. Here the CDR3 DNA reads TGTGCCAGTAGCCCACGACCTAAGAACACTGAAGCTTTCTTT.

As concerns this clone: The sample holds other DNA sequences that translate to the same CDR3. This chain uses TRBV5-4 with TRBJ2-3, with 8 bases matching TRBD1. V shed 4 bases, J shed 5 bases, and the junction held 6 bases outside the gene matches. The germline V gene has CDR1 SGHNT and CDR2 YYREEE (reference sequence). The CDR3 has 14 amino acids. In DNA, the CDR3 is TGTGCCAGCAGCCCGGGACAGGCCAGAGATACGCAGTATTTT. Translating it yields CASSPGQARDTQYF.

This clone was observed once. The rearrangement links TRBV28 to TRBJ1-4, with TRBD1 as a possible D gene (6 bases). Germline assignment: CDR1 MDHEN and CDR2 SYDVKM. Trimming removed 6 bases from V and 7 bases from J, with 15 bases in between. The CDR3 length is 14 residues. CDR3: CASRQRGGSEKLFF. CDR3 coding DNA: TGTGCCAGCAGGCAAAGGGGGGGAAGTGAAAAACTGTTTTTT.

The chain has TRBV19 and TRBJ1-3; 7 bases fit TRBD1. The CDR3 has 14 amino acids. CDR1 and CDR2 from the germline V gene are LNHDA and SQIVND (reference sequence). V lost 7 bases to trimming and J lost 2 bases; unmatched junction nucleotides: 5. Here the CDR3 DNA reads TGTGCCAGTACCTTCACAGGGGCTGGAAACACCATATATTTT. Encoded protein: CASTFTGAGNTIYF.

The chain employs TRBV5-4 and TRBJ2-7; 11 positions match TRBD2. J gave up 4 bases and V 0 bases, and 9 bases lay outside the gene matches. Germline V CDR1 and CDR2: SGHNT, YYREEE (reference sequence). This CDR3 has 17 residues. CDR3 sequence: CASSLGPLAGAGYEQYF. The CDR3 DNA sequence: TGTGCCAGCAGCTTGGGTCCACTAGCGGGAGCTGGGTACGAGCAGTACTTC.